Described below is a single TCR beta chain sequence and its context. As yet, its antigen is unknown. The germline gives CDR1 SGHRS, CDR2 YFSETQ. With 1 base clipped from V and 0 bases from J, the junction kept 3 bases outside the gene matches. CDR3 size: 17 residues. Libraries were prepared by immunoSEQ multiplex PCR; TCRdb keeps only in-frame clonotypes and omits some of them. The profile shows tens of thousands of clones, 80% to 90% of them singletons. The data are from a study of T cells in localized non-small cell lung cancer. The study, taken as a whole, reports: Detection in adjacent lung was observed for a median roughly 57 of the top 100 tumor clones. Heterogeneity within the tumor remains possible, as just one region underwent sequencing.

The sample consisted of peripheral blood, taken before any cancer treatment. The chain recombines TRBV5-1 with TRBJ2-2; 10 nucleotides line up with TRBD1. The TCR was taken from a man aged 40-75 years with stage I squamous cell lung carcinoma. The CDR3 bases are TGCGCCAGCAGCTTGAGGGGACAGGGGTCGAACACCGGGGAGCTGTTTTTT. Its protein product is CASSLRGQGSNTGELFF.